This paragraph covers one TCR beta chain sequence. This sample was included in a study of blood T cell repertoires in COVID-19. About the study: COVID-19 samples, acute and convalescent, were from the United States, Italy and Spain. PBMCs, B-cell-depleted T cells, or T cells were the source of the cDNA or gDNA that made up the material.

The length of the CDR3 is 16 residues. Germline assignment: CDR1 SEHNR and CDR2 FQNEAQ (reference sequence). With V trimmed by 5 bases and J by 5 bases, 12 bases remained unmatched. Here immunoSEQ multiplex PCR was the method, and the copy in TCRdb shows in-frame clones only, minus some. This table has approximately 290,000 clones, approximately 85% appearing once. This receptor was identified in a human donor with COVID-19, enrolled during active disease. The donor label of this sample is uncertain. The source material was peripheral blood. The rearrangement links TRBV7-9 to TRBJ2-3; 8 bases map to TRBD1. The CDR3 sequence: CASSAQGAGGRDTQYF. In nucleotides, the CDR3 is TGTGCCAGCAGCGCGCAGGGGGCCGGAGGTAGAGATACGCAGTATTTT.